These 20 T cell receptor beta chains originate from one sample sequenced in a study of cytomegalovirus exposure and HLA in healthy donors. Primers: 60 Vbeta forward and 13 Jbeta reverse. Produced via immunoSEQ multiplex PCR; TCRdb's table is partial and in-frame only. The table shows about 57,000 clones, with more than 65% occurring only once. Sequences were obtained from PBMCs. These receptors came from a woman aged 45-65 years in good health and CMV-seronegative.

This chain links TRBV5-1 with TRBJ2-5; D might be TRBD1 (6 bases). Looked up from germline, CDR1 is SGHRS and CDR2 is YFSETQ. With 4 bases removed from V and 2 bases from J, the gap between germline ends came to 12 bases. This CDR3 comprises 14 residues. The CDR3 nucleotides read TGCGCCAGCAGCCGCGTGACAGGTCAAGAGACCCAGTACTTC. Translating gives CASSRVTGQETQYF.

J is TRBJ2-5 and V is TRBV7-8, with 7 bases lining up with TRBD1. The CDR3 runs 15 residues. V was pared by 1 base and J by 3 bases, with 5 bases of the junction left unmatched. From germline, CDR1 is SGHVS and CDR2 FQNEAQ. In DNA, the CDR3 is TGTGCCAGCAGCTTAGGGGCGACAGGGAAAGAGACCCAGTACTTC. Protein product: CASSLGATGKETQYF.

The chain is built from TRBV27 and TRBJ2-7; possible D gene TRBD2, 5 bases. The CDR3 runs 15 residues. The germline V gene encodes CDR1 MNHEY and CDR2 SMNVEV (reference sequence). V gave up 6 bases and J gave up 1 base, with 16 bases separating them. The DNA of the CDR3 is TGTGCCAGCAGACCTAGACCGGGGATTTCCTACGAGCAGTACTTC. Translating it yields CASRPRPGISYEQYF.

This sequence joins TRBV11-2 and TRBJ2-3; 7 bases map to TRBD2. V gave up 11 bases and J gave up 3 bases; unmatched junction bases: 5. The CDR3 totals 12 residues. Germline V gene lookup returns CDR1 SGHAT and CDR2 FQNNGV. The chain's CDR3 is CADSGGTDTQYF. The DNA of the CDR3 is TGTGCCGACTCCGGGGGGACAGATACGCAGTATTTT. Full variable domain (missing parts from reference TRBV11-2 and TRBJ2-3): EAGVAQSPRYKIIEKRQSVAFWCNPISGHATLYWYQQILGQGPKLLIQFQNNGVVDDSQLPKDRFSAERLKGVDSTLKIQPAKLEDSAVYLCADSGGTDTQYFGPGTRLTVL.

The V gene is TRBV28, the J gene TRBJ1-1; D is unresolved. The CDR3 extends over 13 amino acids. CDR1 is MDHEN, CDR2 SYDVKM, per germline. The V gene lost 6 bases and the J gene lost 1 base, with 9 bases spanning the gap. CDR3 DNA sequence: TGTGCCAGCAGCAGTGACTGGAACACTGAAGCTTTCTTT. Protein: CASSSDWNTEAFF.

The chain has TRBV30 and TRBJ2-1, with 11 nucleotides matching TRBD2. This CDR3 is 16 amino acids long. Looked up from germline, CDR1 is GTSNPN and CDR2 is SVGIG (reference sequence). V shed 2 bases and J 0 bases; nucleotides not matched to a gene: 3. In DNA, the CDR3 is TGTGCCTGGAGTTCCGGGACTAGCGGCTCCTACAATGAGCAGTTCTTC. Its protein product is CAWSSGTSGSYNEQFF.

The CDR3 DNA reads TGCGCCAGCAGCTTGGAGGGGCAGGCCTACGAGCAGTACTTC. Translated, it gives CASSLEGQAYEQYF. The V call is TRBV5-1, the J call TRBJ2-7, with D perhaps TRBD1 (5 bases). The CDR3 is 14 amino acids. Trimming removed 0 bases from V and 2 bases from J, with 9 bases in between. Germline V gives CDR1 SGHRS, CDR2 YFSETQ.

This clone was counted between two and nine times. This chain's CDR3 is CASSGLAGEQYF. The CDR3 bases are TGTGCCAGCAGTGGACTAGCGGGGGAGCAGTACTTC. V is TRBV25-1 and J is TRBJ2-7; 11 positions agree with TRBD2. The CDR3 sequence is 12 residues long. V dropped 4 bases and J dropped 7; count of bases not matched to a gene: 0. Germline CDR1 MGHDK, CDR2 SYGVNS.

V is TRBV7-9 and J is TRBJ2-3; D remains ambiguous. This CDR3 comprises 13 residues. The germline V gene encodes CDR1 SEHNR and CDR2 FQNEAQ (reference sequence). With 2 bases removed from V and 3 bases from J, the gap between germline ends came to 6 bases. CDR3 loop: CASSLIGTDTQYF. CDR3 sequence (DNA): TGTGCCAGCAGCTTAATCGGGACAGATACGCAGTATTTT. The entire variable domain, with the rest obtained from reference TRBV7-9 and TRBJ2-3, is as follows: DTGVSQNPRHKITKRGQNVTFRCDPISEHNRLYWYRQTLGQGPEFLTYFQNEAQLEKSRLLSDRFSAERPKGSFSTLEIQRTEQGDSAMYLCASSLIGTDTQYFGPGTRLTVL.

The chain links TRBV18 to TRBJ2-7; 14 nucleotides align to TRBD2. The trim removed 3 bases at V and 2 bases at J, leaving 12 bases unmatched. This CDR3 spans 19 amino acids. The germline V gene encodes CDR1 KGHSH and CDR2 LQKENI. The CDR3 coding sequence is TGTGCCAGCTCACCTCTCCTGACGGGACTAGCGGGGGATACCTACGAGCAGTACTTC. Residues: CASSPLLTGLAGDTYEQYF.

The genes are TRBV9 and TRBJ1-2; the D gene is possibly TRBD1 (5 bases). The CDR3 loop spans 13 amino acids. Between the trimmed V and J ends, which lost 0 bases and 5 bases, there was a span of 8 bases. CDR1 and CDR2 from the germline V gene are SGDLS and YYNGEE. This CDR3 is CASSVERGYGYTF. The CDR3 coding sequence is TGTGCCAGCAGCGTAGAGCGGGGGTATGGCTACACCTTC. The variable domain in full, with the rest retrieved from reference TRBV9 and TRBJ1-2, is DSGVTQTPKHLITATGQRVTLRCSPRSGDLSVYWYQQSLDQGLQFLIQYYNGEERAKGNILERFSAQQFPDLHSELNLSSLELGDSALYFCASSVERGYGYTFGSGTRLTVV.

The J gene is TRBJ2-5, the V gene TRBV10-3, with 7 bases lining up with TRBD2. This CDR3 spans 14 amino acids. Germline lookup yields CDR1 ENHRY and CDR2 SYGVKD. V was clipped by 6 bases and J by 5 bases; unmatched bases: 9. The CDR3 sequence: CAIRPGTTSETQYF. DNA of the CDR3: TGTGCCATCAGACCCGGGACTACCTCGGAGACCCAGTACTTC.

The chain carries TRBV30 and TRBJ1-6, with D possibly matching TRBD1 (6 bases). V was clipped by 5 bases and J by 5 bases, with 16 bases between them. This CDR3 has 15 amino acids. Germline CDR1 is GTSNPN and CDR2 is SVGIG (reference sequence). The CDR3 is CAWCGKGVNNSPLHF. The CDR3 nucleotides read TGTGCCTGGTGTGGGAAGGGGGTAAATAATTCACCCCTCCACTTT.

The chain combines TRBV6-5 with TRBJ2-5, with 9 bases that match TRBD1. Germline CDR1 is MNHEY and CDR2 is SVGAGI. This CDR3 region has 12 residues. After removal of 6 bases from V and 11 bases from J, the junction contained 7 bases not matched to a gene. The CDR3 here is CASRATGGKQYF. Here the CDR3 DNA reads TGTGCCAGCAGAGCGACAGGGGGGAAGCAGTACTTC.

The V and J genes are TRBV7-9 and TRBJ1-1, with no clear D. In germline, CDR1 is SEHNR, CDR2 FQNEAQ (reference sequence). The V and J ends lost 6 bases and 3 bases respectively, with 11 bases between them. This CDR3 has 13 residues. CDR3 coding DNA: TGTGCCAGCAGTACCCGATCAGACACTGAAGCTTTCTTT. Translating it yields CASSTRSDTEAFF.

The rearrangement joins TRBV4-1 to TRBJ1-5; 12 bases are a match to TRBD1. Germline CDR1 reads MGHRA; CDR2 reads YSYEKL. V lost 4 bases, J lost 6 bases, and 4 bases stayed unmatched. CDR3 length equals 15 residues. The CDR3 DNA is TGCGCCAGCAGCCCGGGGACAGGGGGCGGTCAGCCCCAGCATTTT. Translating it yields CASSPGTGGGQPQHF.

This clone is a singleton in its sample. V usage is TRBV28 and J usage is TRBJ2-1; 10 bases line up with TRBD1. Germline-derived CDR1 and CDR2 are MDHEN and SYDVKM. This CDR3 is 15 amino acids long. Unmatched junction bases numbered 8, after V lost 7 bases and J lost 5 bases. The CDR3 nucleotides are TGTGCCAGCACCCTGGGGACAGGGGTACACAATGAGCAGTTCTTC. This sequence encodes CASTLGTGVHNEQFF.

CDR3 protein: CASSLRLAGVAYF. In DNA form, the CDR3 reads TGTGCCAGCAGCCTCCGACTAGCGGGAGTGGCGTACTTC. V is TRBV5-8 and J is TRBJ2-7; 12 nucleotides match TRBD2. The ends lost 4 bases at V and 12 bases at J; junction bases unmatched: 8. Per the germline V gene, CDR1 is SGHTS and CDR2 is YDEGEE. The CDR3 loop spans 13 amino acids.

The CDR3 reads CASRGWKQGYGYTF. The CDR3 bases are TGTGCCAGCAGGGGGTGGAAGCAGGGCTATGGCTACACCTTC. The chain has TRBV28 and TRBJ1-2, with a weak D call TRBD1 (5 bases). The CDR3 consists of 14 residues. The V end lost 6 bases, the J end lost 4 bases, and 15 bases lay between the germline ends. Germline V CDR1 and CDR2: MDHEN, SYDVKM.

The chain uses TRBV5-1 and TRBJ2-1; 9 nucleotides agree with TRBD1. Germline V gene data show CDR1 as SGHRS and CDR2 as YFSETQ. The CDR3 spans 14 residues. V was clipped by 2 bases and J by 8 bases; unmatched bases: 5. The CDR3 DNA sequence: TGCGCCAGCAGCTTAACAGGGGGCAGGGATGAGCAGTTCTTC. Translation: CASSLTGGRDEQFF.